This T cell receptor (beta chain) was sequenced during a study of T cell repertoires in cytomegalovirus infection. Study-wide results and limits: Dominating the ex vivo response were TCR beta clonotypes that were CMV-specific and HLA-C-restricted.

This CDR3 spans 13 amino acids. Deletions cut 6 bases from V and 5 bases from J, with 13 bases between. Per the germline V gene, CDR1 is MDHEN and CDR2 is SYDVKM. This clonotype came up many times. Its antigen is currently unknown. Via MiXCR, TCRdb re-called the reads, giving one row per CDR3 protein. This sample yields nearly 650,000 distinct CDR3 sequences, of which about 24% are seen a single time; approximately 8% belongs to the top ten. The specimen was CD8+ T cells from PBMCs. This rearrangement joins TRBV28 to TRBJ1-1, with no clear D. The source of this sequence is a human donor in good health (CMV status not recorded). Some clones in this sample may be carry-over from other donors' samples. The CDR3, as DNA: TGTGCCAGCAGCGAAACAGCTCAGACTGAAGCTTTCTTT. It specifies CASSETAQTEAFF.